The sequence of this T cell receptor beta chain was determined in a study of cytomegalovirus exposure and HLA in healthy donors. Study observations and caveats: It was 150 to 200 TCR beta chains that were listed as cytomegalovirus-associated. CMV serostatus was the only immune exposure information that was available. The authors considered a cluster of highly shared sequence variants likely to be a sequencing artifact.

Each of the donors was a healthy bone marrow donor. Germline CDR1 LGHNA, CDR2 YNFKEQ. The V and J ends lost 1 base and 9 bases respectively, with 19 bases between them. The CDR3 contains 16 residues. Turning to this clone: Its antigen remains unidentified.

Primers for the PCR totalled 60 Vbeta and 13 Jbeta. TCRdb keeps only in-frame clones here, not all; method: immunoSEQ multiplex PCR. The data show roughly 200,000 clones, around 78% seen once. Sequencing was carried out using PBMCs. The chain couples TRBV4-2 to TRBJ2-1, with D tentatively TRBD2 (6 bases). The source is a woman in her 30s in good health and CMV-seropositive. The CDR3 DNA sequence: TGTGCCAGCAGCCAAGTTGGTAGCGGACCCGTCGGTGAGCAGTTCTTC. It is translated as CASSQVGSGPVGEQFF.